The 2 T cell receptor beta chains presented below share a single source sample, sequenced in a study of blood T cell repertoires in COVID-19. The table came from immunoSEQ multiplex PCR; TCRdb's copy has only in-frame clones and leaves some out. The top ten hold around an eighth of the sample, which has under 200,000 clones, around 80% seen once. Sequences were obtained from peripheral blood. The source is a man younger than 45 with active or convalescent COVID-19.

Only a few counts were recorded for this clone. V gene TRBV6-5 combines with J gene TRBJ1-5; the D gene is possibly TRBD1 (6 bases). The CDR3 has 15 amino acids. The V gene lost 0 bases and the J gene lost 3 bases, with 9 bases spanning the gap. Germline-derived CDR1 and CDR2 are MNHEY and SVGAGI. The CDR3 nucleotides read TGTGCCAGCAGTTACTCACAGGGAATCAATCAGCCCCAGCATTTT. Residues: CASSYSQGINQPQHF.

The gene calls are TRBV6-5 and TRBJ1-6; 8 bases line up with TRBD1. The V gene end was trimmed by 8 bases and the J gene end by 10 bases; junction bases not matched to a gene: 7. The CDR3 extends over 13 amino acids. In germline, CDR1 is MNHEY, CDR2 SVGAGI. For the CDR3, the DNA is TGTGCCAGCTCGCAGGGGGCGCAATCACCCCTCCACTTT. It is translated as CASSQGAQSPLHF.